These T cell receptor beta chains were read from a single sample in a study of CD8+ T cells in alopecia areata. The table came from immunoSEQ multiplex PCR; TCRdb's copy has only in-frame clones and leaves some out. The sample records about 180,000 clones, roughly 60% being singletons. Sequencing was performed on CD4+ T cells sorted from blood, taken between weeks 55 and 65, from a patient treated with tofacitinib. These receptors all stem from a human donor with alopecia areata. The CDR3 runs from the conserved cysteine through the conserved F or W. Each record gives: D gene, V gene, clone size, J gene, CDR3 protein, CDR3 DNA. The D gene is left open where the match is weak. Clone size is shown for a subset of rows, as once, few, many or a class of expanded clone.

D gene: NA; V gene: TRBV4-1; clone size: once; J gene: TRBJ2-4; CDR3 protein: CASSHNSGDIQYF; CDR3 DNA: TGCGCCAGCAGCCATAACTCCGGGGACATTCAGTACTTC
D gene: NA; V gene: TRBV6-1; clone size: NA; J gene: TRBJ2-7; CDR3 protein: CASSEADGALYEQYF; CDR3 DNA: TGTGCCAGCAGTGAAGCGGACGGGGCTTTATACGAGCAGTACTTC
D gene: NA; V gene: TRBV5-1; clone size: NA; J gene: TRBJ2-7; CDR3 protein: CASSSGPGRCYF; CDR3 DNA: TGCGCCAGCAGCTCTGGTCCCGGCCGCTGTTACTTC
D gene: NA; V gene: TRBV18; clone size: once; J gene: TRBJ1-5; CDR3 protein: CASSPPGGNNQPQHF; CDR3 DNA: TGTGCCAGCTCACCACCGGGGGGGAATAATCAGCCCCAGCATTTT
D gene: NA; V gene: TRBV2; clone size: NA; J gene: TRBJ1-1; CDR3 protein: CASSPSRRTEAFF; CDR3 DNA: TGTGCCAGCAGCCCTTCGCGGCGGACTGAAGCTTTCTTT
D gene: NA; V gene: TRBV6-5; clone size: once; J gene: TRBJ2-3; CDR3 protein: CASRAPGTSTDTQYF; CDR3 DNA: TGTGCCAGCAGGGCCCCAGGGACTAGCACAGATACGCAGTATTTT
D gene: NA; V gene: TRBV2; clone size: NA; J gene: TRBJ1-4; CDR3 protein: CASSGLRGEKLFF; CDR3 DNA: TGTGCCAGCAGTGGCTTACGGGGTGAAAAACTGTTTTTT
D gene: TRBD1; V gene: TRBV5-8; clone size: NA; J gene: TRBJ2-2; CDR3 protein: CASSSTRQGWRTGELFF; CDR3 DNA: TGTGCCAGCAGCTCTACCCGACAGGGGTGGCGCACCGGGGAGCTGTTTTTT
D gene: TRBD1; V gene: TRBV29-1; clone size: many; J gene: TRBJ1-4; CDR3 protein: CSVDPRQGGEKLFF; CDR3 DNA: TGCAGCGTTGATCCAAGACAGGGAGGCGAAAAACTGTTTTTT
D gene: NA; V gene: TRBV6-1; clone size: NA; J gene: TRBJ2-5; CDR3 protein: CASIGGLETQYF; CDR3 DNA: TGTGCCAGCATTGGCGGACTAGAGACCCAGTACTTC
D gene: TRBD1; V gene: TRBV10-3; clone size: few; J gene: TRBJ1-2; CDR3 protein: CAISGNKGAAGYTF; CDR3 DNA: TGTGCCATCAGTGGGAACAAGGGGGCTGCTGGCTACACCTTC
D gene: TRBD1; V gene: TRBV9; clone size: NA; J gene: TRBJ1-2; CDR3 protein: CASSVTAGQDYGYTF; CDR3 DNA: TGTGCCAGCAGCGTTACCGCGGGACAGGACTATGGCTACACCTTC
D gene: TRBD1; V gene: TRBV7-9; clone size: NA; J gene: TRBJ2-7; CDR3 protein: CASSLGQGRHDF; CDR3 DNA: TGTGCCAGCAGCCTCGGACAGGGTAGGCATGACTTC
D gene: TRBD1; V gene: TRBV5-1; clone size: NA; J gene: TRBJ2-5; CDR3 protein: CASSQFGQGLETQYF; CDR3 DNA: TGCGCCAGCAGCCAGTTCGGACAGGGCCTCGAGACCCAGTACTTC